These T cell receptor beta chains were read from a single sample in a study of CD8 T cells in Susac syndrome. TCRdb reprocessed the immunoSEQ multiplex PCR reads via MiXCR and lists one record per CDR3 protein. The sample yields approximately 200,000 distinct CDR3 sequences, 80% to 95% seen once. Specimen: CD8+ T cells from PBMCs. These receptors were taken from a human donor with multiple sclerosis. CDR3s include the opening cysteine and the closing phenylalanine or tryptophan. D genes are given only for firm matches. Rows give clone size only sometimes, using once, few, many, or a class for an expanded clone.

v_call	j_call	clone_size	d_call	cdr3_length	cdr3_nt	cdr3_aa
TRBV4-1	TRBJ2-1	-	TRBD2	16	TGCGCCAGCAGCCAAGTCTTAGCGGGACCCTACAATGAGCAGTTCTTC	CASSQVLAGPYNEQFF
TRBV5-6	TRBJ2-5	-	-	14	TGTGCCAGCAGCTTGGGAGGGTACCAAGAGACCCAGTACTTC	CASSLGGYQETQYF
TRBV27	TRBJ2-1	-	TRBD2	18	TGTGCCAGCAGTTTAACTAGCGGGGCCCCCAGCTCCTACAATGAGCAGTTCTTC	CASSLTSGAPSSYNEQFF
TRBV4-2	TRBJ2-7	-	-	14	TGTGCCAGCAGCCAAGATTCGGGACCCTACGAGCAGTACTTC	CASSQDSGPYEQYF
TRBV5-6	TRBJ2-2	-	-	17	TGTGCCAGCAGCCACAGATGGGCGGCATCCGGCACCGGGGAGCTGTTTTTT	CASSHRWAASGTGELFF
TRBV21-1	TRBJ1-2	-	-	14	TGTGCCAGCAGCAAAGTTGGGACCCCGGGGGGCTACACCTTC	CASSKVGTPGGYTF
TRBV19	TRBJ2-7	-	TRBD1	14	TGTGCCAGTAGTATAGGGACAGGCTTCCACGAGCAGTACTTC	CASSIGTGFHEQYF
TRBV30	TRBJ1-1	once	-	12	TGTGCCCAAAGGGGGTTTAGCACTGAAGCTTTCTTT	CAQRGFSTEAFF
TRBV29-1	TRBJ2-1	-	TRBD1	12	TGCAGCTCAGTGACAGGGGGCAATGAGCAGTTCTTC	CSSVTGGNEQFF
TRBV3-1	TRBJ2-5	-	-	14	TGTGCCAGCAGCCAAGAGGGCCAACAAGAGACCCAGTACTTC	CASSQEGQQETQYF
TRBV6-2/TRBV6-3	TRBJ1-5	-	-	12	TGTGCCAGCACAACGGGGAATCAGCCCCAGCATTTT	CASTTGNQPQHF
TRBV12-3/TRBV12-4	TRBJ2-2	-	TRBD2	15	TGTGCCAGCAGTTCAGGGACTAGAAACACCGGGGAGCTGTTTTTT	CASSSGTRNTGELFF
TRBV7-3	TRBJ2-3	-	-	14	TGTGCCAGCAGCTTAATCGCCGACACAGATACGCAGTATTTT	CASSLIADTDTQYF
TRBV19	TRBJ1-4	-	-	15	TGTGCCAGTACCCCCGACAGTGCAACTAATGAAAAACTGTTTTTT	CASTPDSATNEKLFF
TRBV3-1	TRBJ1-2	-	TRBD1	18	TGTGCCAGCAGCAGCGGCTACAGGGGGCGAGGAGACAACTATGGCTACACCTTC	CASSSGYRGRGDNYGYTF
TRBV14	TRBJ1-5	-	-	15	TGTGCCAGCAACCTGCGGGGGGCTGGCAATCAGCCCCAGCATTTT	CASNLRGAGNQPQHF
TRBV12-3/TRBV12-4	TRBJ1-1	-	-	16	TGTGCCAGCTGCCCCTCGGAGCGGAGGGGGAACACTGAAGCTTTCTTT	CASCPSERRGNTEAFF
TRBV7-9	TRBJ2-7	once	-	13	TGTGCCAGCAGCCCCAGGGGTAACTACGAGCAGTACTTC	CASSPRGNYEQYF
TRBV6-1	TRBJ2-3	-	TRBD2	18	TGTGCCAGCAGTGAAGGCCCGCTAGCGGGAGCGGTGGCAGATACGCAGTATTTT	CASSEGPLAGAVADTQYF
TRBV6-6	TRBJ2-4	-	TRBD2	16	TGTGCCAGCAGTGGACTAGCGGGAGCAGGCGGGGACATTCAGTACTTC	CASSGLAGAGGDIQYF
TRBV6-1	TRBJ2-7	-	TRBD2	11	TGTGCCAGCGGGCTAGCGGGATGGCAGTACTTC	CASGLAGWQYF
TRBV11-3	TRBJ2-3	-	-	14	TGTGCCAGCACCATGCAGGACGGCACAGATACGCAGTATTTT	CASTMQDGTDTQYF
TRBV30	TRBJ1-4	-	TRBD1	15	TGTGCCTGGAGTGCACCGGACAGGGTGGGTGAAAAACTGTTTTTT	CAWSAPDRVGEKLFF
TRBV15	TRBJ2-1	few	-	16	TGTGCCACCAGCAGAGTGTCGGCCGGAGGCTTCAATGAGCAGTTCTTC	CATSRVSAGGFNEQFF
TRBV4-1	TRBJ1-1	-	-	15	TGCGCCAGCAGCCCTAGTTCCCTAGCGGAGGTTGAAGCTTTCTTT	CASSPSSLAEVEAFF
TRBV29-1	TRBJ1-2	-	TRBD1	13	TGCAGCGTTACCGGGACAGGGGAGGGAGGCTACACCTTC	CSVTGTGEGGYTF
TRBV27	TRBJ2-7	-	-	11	TGTGCCAGCAGTTTTGGGGGGAAGCAGTACTTC	CASSFGGKQYF
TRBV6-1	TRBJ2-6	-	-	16	TGTGCCACCAGGGCAAGGGGAGGTCCTGGGGCCAACGTCCTGACTTTC	CATRARGGPGANVLTF
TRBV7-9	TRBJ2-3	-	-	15	TGTGCCAGCAGCTTAGGGACGAGCCAGACAGATACGCAGTATTTT	CASSLGTSQTDTQYF
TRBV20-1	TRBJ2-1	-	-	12	TGCAGTGCTCAACCCCTGTACAATGAGCAGTTCTTC	CSAQPLYNEQFF
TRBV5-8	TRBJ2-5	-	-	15	TGTGCCAGCAGCTTGTGGCAAAGTCGTGTCGAGACCCAGTACTTC	CASSLWQSRVETQYF
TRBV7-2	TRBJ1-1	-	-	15	TGTGCCAGCAGCTTAGACGGGGCAGGGTACACTGAAGCTTTCTTT	CASSLDGAGYTEAFF
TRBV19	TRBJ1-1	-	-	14	TGTGCCAGTAGCCTCATAGGCTTGAACACTGAAGCTTTCTTT	CASSLIGLNTEAFF
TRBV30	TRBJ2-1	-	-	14	TGTGCCTCAACGAAAAGCGGCCAAGACAATGAGCAGTTCTTC	CASTKSGQDNEQFF
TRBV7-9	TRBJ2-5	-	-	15	TGTGCCAGCAGCTTTGAGGGAAACCTGCACGAGACCCAGTACTTC	CASSFEGNLHETQYF
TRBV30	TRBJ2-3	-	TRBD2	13	TGTGCCTGGAGTGCCTCTAGCGGCGATACGCAGTATTTT	CAWSASSGDTQYF
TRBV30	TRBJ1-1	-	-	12	TGTGCCTGGAGTGAAGGATGGCCTGAAGCTTTCTTT	CAWSEGWPEAFF
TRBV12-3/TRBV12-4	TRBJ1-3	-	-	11	TGTGCCACCTCACCCTTAAACACCATATATTTT	CATSPLNTIYF
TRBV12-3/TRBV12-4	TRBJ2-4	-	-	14	TGTGCCAGCCCAGTTGGGGAGGGGGGGGGCATTCAGTACTTC	CASPVGEGGGIQYF
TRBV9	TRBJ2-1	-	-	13	TGTGCCAGCAGCGTAGGAGGGGACAATGAGCAGTTCTTC	CASSVGGDNEQFF
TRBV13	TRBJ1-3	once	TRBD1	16	TGTGCCAGCAGCTTAACAGGGGGCGACTCTGGAAACACCATATATTTT	CASSLTGGDSGNTIYF
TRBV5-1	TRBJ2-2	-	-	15	TGCGCCAGCAGCCCGTCGACAGGGAACACCGGGGAGCTGTTTTTT	CASSPSTGNTGELFF
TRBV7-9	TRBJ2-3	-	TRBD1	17	TGTGCCAGCAACAACAGAGTTGGTACGAGGGGGCGAGATACGCAGTATTTT	CASNNRVGTRGRDTQYF
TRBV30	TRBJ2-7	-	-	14	TGTGCCTGGAGTGTCGTGGGGGTAGGCTACGAGCAGTACTTC	CAWSVVGVGYEQYF
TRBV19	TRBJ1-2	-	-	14	TGTGCCAGTAGTATAGATTTAACAGACTATGGCTACACCTTC	CASSIDLTDYGYTF
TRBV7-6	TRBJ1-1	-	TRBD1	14	TGTGCCAGCAGCGCGGACAGGGGTTGGACTGAAGCTTTCTTT	CASSADRGWTEAFF
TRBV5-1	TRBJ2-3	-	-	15	TGCGCCAGCAGCTTGGGTGGGCGTCGCACAGATACGCAGTATTTT	CASSLGGRRTDTQYF
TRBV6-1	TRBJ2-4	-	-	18	TGTGCCAGCAGTCGGTGGGACTCCGGGGGAGAAGCCAAAAACATTCAGCACTTC	CASSRWDSGGEAKNIQHF
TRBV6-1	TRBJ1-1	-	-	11	TGTGCCAGCAGTGACCTAGCTGAAGCTTTCTTT	CASSDLAEAFF
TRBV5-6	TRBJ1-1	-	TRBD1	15	TGTGCCAGCAGCTTAGTCGACAGGGCCGTTACTGAAGCTTTCTTT	CASSLVDRAVTEAFF
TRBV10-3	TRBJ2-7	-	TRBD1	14	TGTGCCATCAGTCCCCCAGGGGGTCCCTACGAGCAGTACTTC	CAISPPGGPYEQYF
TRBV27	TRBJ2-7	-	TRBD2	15	TGTGCCAGCAGTCCATCTAGCGGGGGGATCTACGAGCAGTACTTC	CASSPSSGGIYEQYF
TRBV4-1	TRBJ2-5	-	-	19	TGCGCCAGCAGCCAGAGAGGCCAGGGGTCGCTTAAGGGTCAAGAGACCCAGTACTTC	CASSQRGQGSLKGQETQYF
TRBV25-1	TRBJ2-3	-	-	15	TGTGCCAGCAGTGAATTGGCGGGGCTCACAGATACGCAGTATTTT	CASSELAGLTDTQYF
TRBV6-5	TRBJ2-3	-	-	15	TGTGCCAGCAAAGGGGGGCGGGAAGGGGCAGATACGCAGTATTTT	CASKGGREGADTQYF
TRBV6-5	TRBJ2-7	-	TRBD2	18	TGTGCCAGCAGTTCTGGTAAGATCGGGACTAGCGATTCCTACGAGCAGTACTTC	CASSSGKIGTSDSYEQYF
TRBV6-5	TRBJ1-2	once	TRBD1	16	TGTGCCAGCAGTTCAAGGGACAGTCAACCCAACTATGGCTACACCTTC	CASSSRDSQPNYGYTF
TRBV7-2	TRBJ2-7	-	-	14	TGTGCCAGCAGCTTTACAGGACTCCCCTACGAGCAGTACTTC	CASSFTGLPYEQYF